This T cell receptor beta chain emerged from a study of immune evolution from preneoplasia to lung adenocarcinoma. The study's findings and limits: From normal lung to invasive adenocarcinoma, top clone frequencies appeared to decrease. Later-stage lesions seemingly showed higher T cell density and diversity than normal lung.

On this clone: Its target is not known.

TCRdb's copy holds only in-frame clones and misses some; the assay was immunoSEQ multiplex PCR. Of around 10,000 clones in the sample, 60% to 85% were seen once. Germline lookup yields CDR1 SEHNR and CDR2 FQNEAQ (reference sequence). The CDR3 has 14 amino acids. The V gene lost 5 bases and the J gene lost 2 bases, with 12 bases spanning the gap. The TCR was taken from a person between 60 and 80 years old with lung adenocarcinoma. The chain has TRBV7-9 and TRBJ1-1; no firm D call. Sample: FFPE minimally invasive lung adenocarcinoma tissue. CDR3: CASSRNTVNTEAFF. CDR3 in DNA: TGTGCCAGCAGCCGGAACACGGTAAACACTGAAGCTTTCTTT.